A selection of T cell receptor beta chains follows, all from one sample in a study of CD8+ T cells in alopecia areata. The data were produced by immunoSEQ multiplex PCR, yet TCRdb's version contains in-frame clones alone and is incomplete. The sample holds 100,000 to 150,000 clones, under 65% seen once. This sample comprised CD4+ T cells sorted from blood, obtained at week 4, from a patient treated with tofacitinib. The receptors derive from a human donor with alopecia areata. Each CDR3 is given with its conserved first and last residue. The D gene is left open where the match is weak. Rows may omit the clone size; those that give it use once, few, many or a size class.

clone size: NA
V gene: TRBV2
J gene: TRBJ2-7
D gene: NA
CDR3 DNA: TGTGCCAGCAGTGAGAACACCTCCTACGAGCAGTACTTC
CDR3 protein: CASSENTSYEQYF

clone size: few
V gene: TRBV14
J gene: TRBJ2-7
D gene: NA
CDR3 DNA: TGTGCCAGCAGTAGTCAGGGCTACGAGCAGTACTTC
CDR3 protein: CASSSQGYEQYF

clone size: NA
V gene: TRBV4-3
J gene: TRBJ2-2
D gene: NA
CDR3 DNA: TGCGCCAGCAGCCAACATGGAGGGGGACAGAACACCGGGGAGCTGTTTTTT
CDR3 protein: CASSQHGGGQNTGELFF

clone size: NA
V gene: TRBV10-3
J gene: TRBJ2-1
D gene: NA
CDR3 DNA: TGTGCCATCAGTGGGGATAGCCCCCAATACAATGAGCAGTTCTTC
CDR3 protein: CAISGDSPQYNEQFF

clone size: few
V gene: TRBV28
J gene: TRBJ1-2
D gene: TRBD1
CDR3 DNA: TGTGCCAGCAGTGCGCCGGGACAGGGGAGGGAGGGCTACACCTTC
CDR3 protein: CASSAPGQGREGYTF

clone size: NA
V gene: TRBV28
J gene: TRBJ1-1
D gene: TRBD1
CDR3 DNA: TGTGCCAGCAGTGAGCCGGGACAGGCTTCAATGAACACTGAAGCTTTCTTT
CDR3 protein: CASSEPGQASMNTEAFF

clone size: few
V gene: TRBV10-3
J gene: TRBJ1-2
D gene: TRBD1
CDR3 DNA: TGTGCCATCAGTGCTGGACAGGGGGCGTCCTATGGCTACACCTTC
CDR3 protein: CAISAGQGASYGYTF

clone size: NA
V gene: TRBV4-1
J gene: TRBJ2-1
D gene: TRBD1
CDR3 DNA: TGCGCCAGCAGCCAAGCAATCGGGACAGGGAACAATGAGCAGTTCTTC
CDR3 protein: CASSQAIGTGNNEQFF

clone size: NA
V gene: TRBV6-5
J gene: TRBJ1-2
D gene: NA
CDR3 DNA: TGTGCCAGCAGGGCTCCCTCCGGGGTTGGCTACACCTTC
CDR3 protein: CASRAPSGVGYTF

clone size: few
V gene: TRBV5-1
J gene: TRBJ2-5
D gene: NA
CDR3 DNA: TGCGCCAGCAGCTTGGGTGGACAAGAGACCCAGTACTTC
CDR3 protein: CASSLGGQETQYF

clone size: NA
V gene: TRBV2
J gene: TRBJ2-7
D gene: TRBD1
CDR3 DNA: TGTGCCAGCAGTGTACGGGGACAGGGGACTTCGTACTTC
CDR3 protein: CASSVRGQGTSYF

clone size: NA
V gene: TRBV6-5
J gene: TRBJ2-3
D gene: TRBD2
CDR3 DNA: TGTGCCAGCAGTTACTCTAGACTAGCGGGGGCAGATACGCAGTATTTT
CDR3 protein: CASSYSRLAGADTQYF